This T cell receptor (beta chain) was captured in a study of CD8 T cells in Susac syndrome. A quantity of 0.5 to 1 ug RNA underwent reverse transcription using random hexamers. Coverage of TCR beta CDR3 amplification by immunoSEQ multiplex PCR extended to 54 Vbeta and 13 Jbeta. TCRdb reprocessed the immunoSEQ multiplex PCR reads via MiXCR and lists one record per CDR3 protein. The data contain 160,000 or so distinct CDR3 sequences, about 95% of them seen just once; the ten biggest clones take up roughly 0.16%. The sequenced target, TCR beta, came from blood CD8+ and CD4+ T cells. The multiple sclerosis controls consisted of treatment-naive patients with relapsing-remitting disease, either stable or active. While CD8+ and CD4+ T cells were isolated negatively, TEMRA cells were enriched by FACS. This TCR derives from a human donor with multiple sclerosis. The specimen was CD8+ T cells from PBMCs.

Here the CDR3 DNA reads TGCAGCGTTGAGCGGGAGTCCGACTATGGCTACACCTTC. Translation gives CSVERESDYGYTF. The J gene is TRBJ1-2, the V gene TRBV29-1; D gene uncertain. V was pared by 3 bases and J by 3 bases, with 11 bases between. Germline values: CDR1 SQVTM, CDR2 ANQGSEA. This CDR3 contains 13 residues. Variable domain in full (rest from reference TRBV29-1 and TRBJ1-2): SAVISQKPSRDICQRGTSLTIQCQVDSQVTMMFWYRQQPGQSLTLIATANQGSEATYESGFVIDKFPISRPNLTFSTLTVSNMSPEDSSIYLCSVERESDYGYTFGSGTRLTVV.